The 27 T cell receptor beta chains listed next were all sequenced from one sample in a study of immune cell composition in non-small cell lung cancer. Measured with immunoSEQ multiplex PCR; TCRdb has only the in-frame clones, and not every one. The sample contains 5,000 to 7,500 clones, 82% of which appear only once. Normal lung was sampled as far from the tumour as possible, at least 3 cm. Sequencing was done on a sample of non-adjacent lung tissue. These receptors all stem from a human donor with non-small cell lung cancer.

This chain connects TRBV4-2 to TRBJ2-7; D not resolved. There are 14 residues in the CDR3. The V and J ends lost 0 bases and 9 bases respectively, with 15 bases between them. Germline assignment: CDR1 LGHNA and CDR2 YNFKEQ. CDR3 DNA sequence: TGTGCCAGCAGCCAAGAGTTGGCCCAAGGAGTGCAGTACTTC. Translation gives CASSQELAQGVQYF.

The V call is TRBV7-2, the J call TRBJ1-5; unclear D gene. Germline values: CDR1 SGHTA, CDR2 FQGNSA. V was trimmed by 1 base and J by 4 bases, leaving 11 bases between them. The CDR3 loop spans 15 amino acids. The CDR3 nucleotides read TGTGCCAGCAGCTTAGGGTCACAGAATAATCAGCCCCAGCATTTT. Protein: CASSLGSQNNQPQHF.

This chain joins TRBV7-3 and TRBJ2-3, with 12 nucleotides matching TRBD2. CDR1 and CDR2 from the germline V gene are SGHTA and FQGTGA. The CDR3 is 17 amino acids. The V segment lost 5 bases and the J segment 1 base; nucleotides outside the gene matches: 7. Here the CDR3 reads CASSPRTSGEGTDTQYF. CDR3 nucleotides: TGTGCCAGCAGCCCCAGGACTAGCGGGGAGGGCACAGATACGCAGTATTTT.

The genes are TRBV4-3 and TRBJ2-7; D possibly corresponds to TRBD2 (6 bases). V lost 1 base to trimming and J lost 2 bases, with 15 bases between them. This CDR3 region has 16 residues. Germline loops: CDR1 LGHNA, CDR2 YSLEER. CDR3 loop: CASSQVGAGFAYEQYF. CDR3 in DNA: TGCGCCAGCAGCCAAGTTGGGGCGGGATTCGCCTACGAGCAGTACTTC.

A single count supports this clone. This chain connects TRBV19 to TRBJ1-1; D is perhaps TRBD1 (6 bases). The V and J ends lost 7 bases and 5 bases respectively, with 14 bases between them. The germline V gene encodes CDR1 LNHDA and CDR2 SQIVND (reference sequence). The CDR3 sequence is 13 residues long. The CDR3 region is CASNLQGWTEAFF. The DNA for the CDR3 is TGTGCCAGTAACCTACAGGGTTGGACTGAAGCTTTCTTT.

This clone is a singleton in its sample. This CDR3 is CASSFQGWGYEQYF. CDR3 nucleotides: TGTGCCAGCAGCTTTCAGGGTTGGGGCTACGAGCAGTACTTC. The V call is TRBV14, the J call TRBJ2-7, with a possible D match to TRBD1 (5 bases). Germline V gene data show CDR1 as SGHDN and CDR2 as FVKESK. The V and J ends lost 5 bases and 3 bases respectively, with 14 bases between them. The CDR3 totals 14 residues.

V and J are TRBV9 and TRBJ2-5, with a weak D call TRBD1 (8 bases). This CDR3 spans 16 amino acids. Trimming removed 0 bases at V and 2 bases at J, with 14 bases between. The V gene's germline CDR1 is SGDLS and CDR2 YYNGEE. The CDR3 here is CASSVEGGTGQETQYF. The DNA for the CDR3 is TGTGCCAGCAGCGTAGAGGGGGGGACAGGACAAGAGACCCAGTACTTC.

V gene TRBV7-2 combines with J gene TRBJ1-3, with D unresolved. Between the trimmed V and J ends, which lost 5 bases and 8 bases, there was a span of 13 bases. This CDR3 is built from 13 residues. Per the germline V gene, CDR1 is SGHTA and CDR2 is FQGNSA. The CDR3 DNA sequence: TGTGCCAGCAGCACCGGACGCGGGTACACCATATATTTT. Translation gives CASSTGRGYTIYF. The whole variable domain, filled in from reference TRBV7-2 and TRBJ1-3, reads GAGVSQSPSNKVTEKGKDVELRCDPISGHTALYWYRQSLGQGLEFLIYFQGNSAPDKSGLPSDRFSAERTGGSVSTLTIQRTQQEDSAVYLCASSTGRGYTIYFGEGSWLTVV.

V usage is TRBV6-1 and J usage is TRBJ1-2; TRBD1 aligns across 9 bases. The germline V gene encodes CDR1 MNHNS and CDR2 SASEGT. The CDR3 extends over 14 amino acids. Trimming removed 1 base from V and 7 bases from J; junction bases left unmatched: 4. CDR3 region: CASSEGRDRAGYTF. The DNA of the CDR3 is TGTGCCAGCAGTGAAGGCCGGGACAGGGCTGGCTACACCTTC.

The rearrangement joins TRBV18 to TRBJ1-1; no clear D. V lost 8 bases to trimming and J lost 0 bases, with 16 bases between them. CDR3 size: 15 residues. Germline-derived CDR1 and CDR2 are KGHSH and LQKENI. The CDR3 DNA is TGTGCCAGCCGGGCAAAGGAGGGTATGAACACTGAAGCTTTCTTT. Its translation is CASRAKEGMNTEAFF.

The genes are TRBV5-1 and TRBJ2-7; TRBD1 matches 8 bases. This CDR3 is built from 18 residues. Germline V gene lookup returns CDR1 SGHRS and CDR2 YFSETQ. The V segment lost 0 bases and the J segment 3 bases; nucleotides outside the gene matches: 14. In DNA, the CDR3 is TGCGCCAGCAGCTTGGGGGCGGGTGGGCAGGGGGCTTTCTACGAGCAGTACTTC. This translates into CASSLGAGGQGAFYEQYF.

The chain has TRBV5-8 and TRBJ2-1; perhaps TRBD2 as D (5 bases). V gave up 1 base and J gave up 5 bases, with 7 bases separating them. Germline V lookup: CDR1 SGHTS, CDR2 YDEGEE. CDR3 length: 13 residues. This CDR3 is CASSLTRNNEQFF. CDR3 nucleotide sequence: TGTGCCAGCAGCTTGACTAGGAACAATGAGCAGTTCTTC.

This clone appeared a single time. The chain uses TRBV7-8 and TRBJ2-5; a weak D match, TRBD2 (6 bases). The V end was cut by 6 bases, the J end by 4 bases, with 18 bases between. This CDR3 has 15 amino acids. CDR1 and CDR2 from the germline V gene are SGHVS and FQNEAQ. The CDR3 DNA sequence: TGTGCCAGCAGGAGAAGCGGGCCCGGGGGAGAGACCCAGTACTTC. Its protein is CASRRSGPGGETQYF.

The CDR3 is CASSDHLAGGEMQYF. CDR3 in DNA: TGTGCCAGCAGTGATCACCTAGCGGGAGGTGAGATGCAGTATTTT. The chain couples TRBV25-1 to TRBJ2-3; 11 positions agree with TRBD2. The CDR3 spans 15 residues. Germline assignment: CDR1 MGHDK and CDR2 SYGVNS. The V gene end was trimmed by 3 bases and the J gene end by 11 bases; junction bases not matched to a gene: 10.

The chain combines TRBV19 with TRBJ1-4; D is undetermined. Trimming shortened V by 3 bases and J by 8 bases, and 16 bases separated the two germline ends. This CDR3 comprises 15 residues. Germline V gene sequence: CDR1 LNHDA, CDR2 SQIVND (reference sequence). In nucleotides, the CDR3 is TGTGCCAGTAGTATTCCGGGCCGACCGGGGGAAAAACTGTTTTTT. Residues: CASSIPGRPGEKLFF.

The chain links TRBV27 to TRBJ2-5; 7 positions agree with TRBD2. With V trimmed by 11 bases and J by 1 base, 13 bases remained unmatched. CDR3 length equals 15 residues. Germline V gene sequence: CDR1 MNHEY, CDR2 SMNVEV (reference sequence). CDR3: CAGKDAGEPQETQYF. CDR3 nucleotides: TGTGCCGGCAAGGATGCGGGAGAACCCCAAGAGACCCAGTACTTC.

The rearrangement uses TRBV7-6 and TRBJ2-3; D is ambiguous. V dropped 5 bases and J dropped 2 bases, with 11 bases sitting between them. The CDR3 has 14 residues. Germline loops: CDR1 SGHVS, CDR2 FNYEAQ. The CDR3 loop reads CASSPTLYTDTQYF. CDR3 DNA: TGTGCCAGCAGCCCGACACTTTACACAGATACGCAGTATTTT.

The gene calls are TRBV18 and TRBJ1-3; TRBD1 agrees at 7 bases. V dropped 6 bases and J dropped 4; count of bases not matched to a gene: 6. This CDR3 region has 14 residues. The germline V gene has CDR1 KGHSH and CDR2 LQKENI. In nucleotides, the CDR3 is TGTGCCAGCTCGCTCGACAGGGCCGGAAACACCATATATTTT. Translating gives CASSLDRAGNTIYF. Looking up the rest from reference TRBV18 and TRBJ1-3 gives the full variable domain: NAGVMQNPRHLVRRRGQEARLRCSPMKGHSHVYWYRQLPEEGLKFMVYLQKENIIDESGMPKERFSAEFPKEGPSILRIQQVVRGDSAAYFCASSLDRAGNTIYFGEGSWLTVV.

The chain has TRBV10-3 and TRBJ1-2; tentative D call: TRBD1 (5 bases). This CDR3 region has 14 residues. CDR1 is ENHRY, CDR2 SYGVKD, per germline. V was shortened by 3 bases and J by 5 bases, with 13 bases between the two germline ends. This CDR3 reads CAISEGQGRYGYTF. CDR3 sequence (DNA): TGTGCCATCAGTGAAGGTCAGGGAAGGTATGGCTACACCTTC.

V gene TRBV5-1 combines with J gene TRBJ1-4; tentative D call: TRBD1 (6 bases). This CDR3 region has 15 residues. Per the germline V gene, CDR1 is SGHRS and CDR2 is YFSETQ. Trimming cost V 3 bases and J 6 bases, with 15 bases left between them. In DNA, the CDR3 is TGCGCCAGCAGCTGGCAGGGGAGGGAGGATGAAAAACTGTTTTTT. Amino acid sequence: CASSWQGREDEKLFF.

V is TRBV28 and J is TRBJ2-4, with D possibly matching TRBD2 (5 bases). This CDR3 region has 15 residues. The germline gives CDR1 MDHEN, CDR2 SYDVKM. Deletions cut 5 bases from V and 0 bases from J, with 11 bases between. The CDR3 DNA reads as TGTGCCAGCAGTCGGACTTATGTAGCCAAAAACATTCAGTACTTC. Its translation: CASSRTYVAKNIQYF.

J is TRBJ2-1 and V is TRBV7-2; 7 bases align to TRBD2. CDR1 and CDR2 from the germline V gene are SGHTA and FQGNSA. Trimming removed 5 bases from V and 7 bases from J; junction bases left unmatched: 14. The CDR3 loop spans 16 amino acids. In DNA form, the CDR3 reads TGTGCCAGCAGCCAAGCTGGGGGGGTATCGTTTAATGAGCAGTTCTTC. It encodes CASSQAGGVSFNEQFF.

The chain has TRBV7-2 and TRBJ1-3; 9 bases are a match to TRBD1. CDR3 length: 17 amino acids. From germline, CDR1 is SGHTA and CDR2 FQGNSA. V trimming: 7 bases; J trimming: 0 bases; junction bases outside the gene matches: 10. The chain's CDR3 is CASIHVGQGSSGNTIYF. The CDR3, as DNA: TGTGCCAGCATACATGTGGGACAGGGAAGCTCTGGAAACACCATATATTTT.

The CDR3 region has the DNA TGTGCCAGCAGCGTAACGGACCAGGGGACTTCACCCCTCCACTTT. Protein sequence: CASSVTDQGTSPLHF. V is TRBV9 and J is TRBJ1-6, with D tentatively TRBD1 (6 bases). Germline CDR1 and CDR2: SGDLS and YYNGEE. This CDR3 is 15 amino acids long. V lost 1 base to trimming and J lost 9 bases, with 14 bases between them.

This chain uses TRBV6-1 with TRBJ1-4, with D possibly matching TRBD1 (5 bases). Germline CDR1 reads MNHNS; CDR2 reads SASEGT. With 7 bases removed from V and 7 bases from J, the gap between germline ends came to 16 bases. The CDR3 consists of 14 residues. The CDR3 nucleotides are TGTGCCAGCAACTGGGGCCCTTCGGGTGAAAAACTGTTTTTT. Translating gives CASNWGPSGEKLFF.

The rearrangement uses TRBV4-1 and TRBJ2-5; D gene ambiguous. CDR1 is MGHRA and CDR2 is YSYEKL in the germline V gene. CDR3 length: 14 residues. V lost 3 bases, J lost 0 bases, and 8 bases lay in between. The CDR3 spells CASSQSAYQETQYF. Written as DNA, the CDR3 is TGCGCCAGCAGCCAGTCTGCGTACCAAGAGACCCAGTACTTC.

The chain uses TRBV5-1 and TRBJ1-1; maybe TRBD1 (6 bases). This CDR3 contains 14 residues. The V gene lost 3 bases and the J gene lost 7 bases, with 16 bases spanning the gap. The germline CDR1 and CDR2 sequences are SGHRS and YFSETQ. CDR3 residues: CASSSPGRGNEAFF. CDR3 nucleotides: TGCGCCAGCAGCTCGCCAGGCAGGGGTAATGAAGCTTTCTTT.